This T cell receptor (beta chain) emerged from a study of Ad26.COV2.S vaccination and SARS-CoV-2 variants. The treatment here: 15 to 20 received Ad26.COV2.S at low or high dose, single or two shots; 5 received placebo; per-sample allocation not given. The samples date from day 63 after the first vaccine or placebo injection. Using immunoSEQ multiplex PCR, the repertoire was profiled, and TCRdb retains in-frame clones only, with some absent. This table has 400,000 to 450,000 clones, around 90% appearing once. V trimming: 2 bases; J trimming: 5 bases; junction bases outside the gene matches: 6. The germline V gene has CDR1 LNHDA and CDR2 SQIVND (reference sequence). The CDR3 covers 15 residues. Study findings and constraints: People who got the vaccine had more spike-specific TCR breadth than people who got placebo.

A single count supports this clone. Antigen unknown. The sequence was collected from a person between 18 and 65 years old who received the Ad26.COV2.S COVID-19 vaccine or a placebo. The chain employs TRBV19 and TRBJ2-7, with TRBD2 matching over 10 bases. Specimen: peripheral blood, collected in a trial of Ad26.COV2.S vaccine versus placebo. CDR3 loop: CASSIIAGGPHEQYF. The CDR3 DNA follows: TGTGCCAGTAGTATAATAGCGGGAGGTCCCCACGAGCAGTACTTC.